This TCR beta chain stems from a study of T cell responses to AZD1222 COVID-19 vaccine. General study findings and limits: The study found vaccine-associated CD4 TCRs spanning spike, dominant at 160-218 and 743-854.

Pooling covered second doses at about 4 or about 12 weeks. This table comes from immunoSEQ multiplex PCR, and its TCRdb copy is limited to in-frame clones, with some not included. The sample has 150,000 or so clones, roughly 88% seen once; the top ten hold about 6%. About this clone itself: Its antigen is not identified.

This TCR came from an adult who received the AZD1222 COVID-19 vaccine. Sequenced here: peripheral blood, sampled 28 days after the second AZD1222 dose.

CDR3 sequence (DNA): TGTGCCAGCTCGCCAGACAGGGGCGCCCGGGGCTATGGCTACACCTTC. Translating it yields CASSPDRGARGYGYTF. The rearrangement links TRBV18 to TRBJ1-2, with 8 bases matching TRBD1. Germline CDR1 is KGHSH and CDR2 is LQKENI. This CDR3 spans 16 amino acids. Trimming at V came to 6 bases and at J to 4 bases, leaving 13 bases not matched to a gene.